These 30 T cell receptor beta chains came from one sample sequenced in a study of shared clonotypes between healthy human individuals. The data were produced by immunoSEQ multiplex PCR, yet TCRdb's version contains in-frame clones alone and is incomplete. The table shows roughly 1,000,000 clones, with 78% occurring only once. The specimen was memory CD4+ T cells from PBMCs. The sample's subset: CD45RA-negative fraction. These receptors all stem from a man younger than 35 in good health. Some clones in this sample may be carry-over from other donors' samples.

The rearrangement uses TRBV5-1 and TRBJ1-1; a possible D gene is TRBD1 (6 bases). V lost 4 bases and J 2 bases, leaving 12 bases between the germline ends. This CDR3 contains 14 residues. The V gene's germline CDR1 is SGHRS and CDR2 YFSETQ. The CDR3 sequence is CASSIQGSNTEAFF. The CDR3 DNA reads as TGCGCCAGCAGCATACAGGGAAGCAACACTGAAGCTTTCTTT.

The chain links TRBV9 to TRBJ1-2; no definite D call. Germline lookup yields CDR1 SGDLS and CDR2 YYNGEE. Trimming took off 3 bases at V and 4 bases at J, with 7 bases between the two ends. This CDR3 spans 12 amino acids. The CDR3 nucleotides are TGTGCCAGCAGCGCGACGAGCTATGGCTACACCTTC. Translating gives CASSATSYGYTF.

V usage is TRBV5-5 and J usage is TRBJ2-5; 11 nucleotides agree with TRBD1. Trimming removed 4 bases from V and 5 bases from J; junction bases left unmatched: 1. Germline CDR1 is SGHKS and CDR2 is YYEKEE (reference sequence). This CDR3 comprises 13 residues. CDR3: CASSRDRGETQYF. CDR3 sequence (DNA): TGTGCCAGCAGCCGGGACAGGGGGGAGACCCAGTACTTC.

This clone was detected ten times or more. The V and J genes are TRBV9 and TRBJ1-5; TRBD1 matches at 7 bases. V dropped 0 bases and J dropped 1; count of bases not matched to a gene: 13. The germline gives CDR1 SGDLS, CDR2 YYNGEE. This CDR3 has 19 residues. The CDR3 loop is CASSVVIRGGSFSNQPQHF. The CDR3 nucleotides read TGTGCCAGCAGCGTAGTGATCAGGGGGGGCTCGTTCAGCAATCAGCCCCAGCATTTT.

The V gene is TRBV2, the J gene TRBJ1-2; D may be TRBD1 (5 bases). The CDR3 is 14 amino acids. Trimming took off 7 bases at V and 4 bases at J, with 16 bases between the two ends. CDR1 is SNHLY, CDR2 FYNNEI, per germline. In DNA form, the CDR3 reads TGTGCCAGCACCGGGGACCTCGGCAGCTATGGCTACACCTTC. Its translation: CASTGDLGSYGYTF.

This clone was counted only a few times. This chain joins TRBV5-1 and TRBJ2-4; weak D call: TRBD2 (5 bases). Germline loops: CDR1 SGHRS, CDR2 YFSETQ. V shed 4 bases and J shed 8 bases, with 13 bases lying between them. The CDR3 is 13 residues long. The CDR3 loop is CASSPIPRDIQYF. The CDR3 nucleotides are TGCGCCAGCAGCCCTATACCGAGGGACATTCAGTACTTC.

The chain is built from TRBV7-9 and TRBJ2-1; 8 bases are a match to TRBD1. Unmatched junction bases numbered 8, after V lost 2 bases and J lost 8 bases. The CDR3 totals 15 residues. Per germline, CDR1 SEHNR and CDR2 FQNEAQ (reference sequence). CDR3 bases: TGTGCCAGCAGCTTATTTCGGACAGGGTTGTATGAGCAGTTCTTC. As protein: CASSLFRTGLYEQFF.

The genes are TRBV6-4 and TRBJ2-1; tentatively, D is TRBD1 or TRBD2 (5 bases each). Germline CDR1 is MRHNA and CDR2 is SNTAGT. CDR3 length equals 13 residues. V lost 0 bases and J 12 bases, leaving 12 bases between the germline ends. CDR3 DNA: TGTGCCAGCAGTGACTCGTATCGGGGACGGCAGTTCTTC. This gives the protein CASSDSYRGRQFF.

The chain is built from TRBV10-1 and TRBJ2-2; D is possibly TRBD2 (5 bases). The V gene's germline CDR1 is WNHNN and CDR2 SYGVQD (reference sequence). The CDR3 is 14 residues long. Deletions cut 8 bases from V and 0 bases from J, with 10 bases between. CDR3 sequence (DNA): TGCGCCAGCTCGGTAGCGACGAACACCGGGGAGCTGTTTTTT. Protein product: CASSVATNTGELFF.

The genes are TRBV7-2 and TRBJ2-7; 7 positions match TRBD1. Germline CDR1 and CDR2: SGHTA and FQGNSA. The CDR3 runs 16 residues. Trimming took 0 bases from V and 2 from J; bases not matched to a gene: 7. CDR3 sequence: CASSLAWRQGTYEQYF. Here the CDR3 DNA reads TGTGCCAGCAGCTTAGCCTGGCGACAGGGCACCTACGAGCAGTACTTC. The variable domain in full, completed from reference TRBV7-2 and TRBJ2-7, reads GAGVSQSPSNKVTEKGKDVELRCDPISGHTALYWYRQSLGQGLEFLIYFQGNSAPDKSGLPSDRFSAERTGGSVSTLTIQRTQQEDSAVYLCASSLAWRQGTYEQYFGPGTRLTVT.

V gene TRBV27 combines with J gene TRBJ1-1; D gene ambiguous. Germline V gene data show CDR1 as MNHEY and CDR2 as SMNVEV (reference sequence). This CDR3 is 15 amino acids long. With 6 bases removed from V and 1 base from J, the gap between germline ends came to 15 bases. The CDR3 DNA follows: TGTGCCAGCAGGGAGTACACAGCGGAGAACACTGAAGCTTTCTTT. Its protein is CASREYTAENTEAFF.

The chain uses TRBV6-1 and TRBJ1-1; TRBD1 matches 8 bases. This CDR3 contains 14 residues. Germline V CDR1 and CDR2: MNHNS, SASEGT. V was clipped by 11 bases and J by 2 bases; unmatched bases: 10. For the CDR3, the DNA is TGTGCCTGTAAACCAGACAGGGGTAACACTGAAGCTTTCTTT. Its translation: CACKPDRGNTEAFF.

This clone came up once. The chain is built from TRBV19 and TRBJ2-1; 9 positions agree with TRBD1. The CDR3 covers 12 residues. Trimming at V came to 9 bases and at J to 10 bases, leaving 7 bases not matched to a gene. Germline assignment: CDR1 LNHDA and CDR2 SQIVND (reference sequence). CDR3 coding DNA: TGTGCCAGCAGGGACAGGGCAGGAGAGCAGTTCTTC. As protein: CASRDRAGEQFF.

This clone was observed once. The V call is TRBV28, the J call TRBJ2-1; D uncertain. The germline V gene encodes CDR1 MDHEN and CDR2 SYDVKM. V was trimmed by 5 bases and J by 6 bases, leaving 11 bases between them. CDR3 length: 13 residues. The CDR3 DNA reads TGTGCCAGCAGTCTAACCAGATCCAATGAGCAGTTCTTC. This codes for CASSLTRSNEQFF. The variable domain in full, completed from reference TRBV28 and TRBJ2-1, reads DVKVTQSSRYLVKRTGEKVFLECVQDMDHENMFWYRQDPGLGLRLIYFSYDVKMKEKGDIPEGYSVSREKKERFSLILESASTNQTSMYLCASSLTRSNEQFFGPGTRLTVL.

This clone occurred a few times. The V call is TRBV5-1, the J call TRBJ1-1, with a possible D match to TRBD1 (5 bases). Germline lookup yields CDR1 SGHRS and CDR2 YFSETQ. This CDR3 comprises 16 residues. V gave up 3 bases and J gave up 0 bases, with 15 bases separating them. The CDR3 bases are TGCGCCAGCAGCTCGGTGAGGGGACTAGTGAACACTGAAGCTTTCTTT. It codes for CASSSVRGLVNTEAFF.

This chain uses TRBV28 with TRBJ1-2; a possible D gene is TRBD1 (5 bases). The germline gives CDR1 MDHEN, CDR2 SYDVKM. V lost 6 bases, J lost 6 bases, and 26 bases lay in between. The CDR3 is made up of 17 amino acids. The CDR3 nucleotides are TGTGCCAGCAGCCCGGTAAGGAGGGGAAAAATGGGCCATGGCTACACCTTC. Amino acids: CASSPVRRGKMGHGYTF.

This clone came up once. This chain uses TRBV15 with TRBJ1-5; maybe TRBD1 (6 bases). Germline-derived CDR1 and CDR2 are LNHNV and YYDKDF (reference sequence). V was clipped by 1 base and J by 2 bases, with 9 bases between them. This CDR3 region has 15 residues. CDR3 bases: TGTGCCACCAGCAGAGGGAGGACAGGCAATCAGCCCCAGCATTTT. Translating it yields CATSRGRTGNQPQHF.

This rearrangement joins TRBV4-1 to TRBJ2-7; TRBD1 matches at 8 bases. CDR3 length equals 15 residues. The germline V gene encodes CDR1 MGHRA and CDR2 YSYEKL. V gave up 0 bases and J gave up 5 bases; unmatched junction bases: 6. The CDR3 region is CASSQDWTGIHEQYF. CDR3 coding DNA: TGCGCCAGCAGCCAAGATTGGACAGGGATACACGAGCAGTACTTC.

The J gene is TRBJ2-7, the V gene TRBV28; D possibly matches TRBD1 or TRBD2 (6 bases each). V lost 3 bases and J 5 bases, leaving 11 bases between the germline ends. The length of the CDR3 is 13 residues. Looked up from germline, CDR1 is MDHEN and CDR2 is SYDVKM. In DNA, the CDR3 is TGTGCCAGCAGTTTGCGGAGGGGGGACGAGCAGTACTTC. Its translation is CASSLRRGDEQYF.

This chain joins TRBV28 and TRBJ1-2; D might be TRBD1 (6 bases). Trimming shortened V by 7 bases and J by 5 bases, and 32 bases separated the two germline ends. The CDR3 totals 19 residues. Germline V gene sequence: CDR1 MDHEN, CDR2 SYDVKM. CDR3 sequence reads: CASTTPSPLGGLDGYGYTF. CDR3 DNA: TGTGCCAGCACCACGCCATCCCCCCTCGGGGGGCTGGATGGGTATGGCTACACCTTC.

V is TRBV5-3 and J is TRBJ2-7; TRBD2 matches 9 bases. TRBV5-3 carries the ORF label, with uncertain function. The CDR3 runs 16 residues. The V and J ends lost 5 bases and 4 bases, in that order; junction bases with no gene match: 13. CDR3 DNA sequence: TGTGCCAGAAGTATGCACGCGGGAGGGCCGAAGTACGAGCAGTACTTC. Encoded protein: CARSMHAGGPKYEQYF.

In this sample, this clone turned up a few times. This chain links TRBV7-9 with TRBJ1-1; 10 bases are shared with TRBD1. The CDR3 has 15 amino acids. Trimming at V came to 3 bases and at J to 4 bases, leaving 5 bases not matched to a gene. CDR1 is SEHNR and CDR2 is FQNEAQ in the germline V gene (reference sequence). The CDR3 coding sequence is TGTGCCAGCAGCTTGGGGACAGGGGTGGGCACTGAAGCTTTCTTT. Amino acid sequence: CASSLGTGVGTEAFF.

This clone has only one observation. The V call is TRBV28, the J call TRBJ2-1; 8 positions agree with TRBD2. Germline V CDR1 and CDR2: MDHEN, SYDVKM. The junction had 4 bases not matched to a gene; V was cut back by 3 bases and J by 3 bases. There are 15 residues in the CDR3. DNA for the CDR3: TGTGCCAGCAGTTTTAAGGGACTAGACTACAATGAGCAGTTCTTC. Its translation is CASSFKGLDYNEQFF.

V is TRBV28 and J is TRBJ1-5; D remains ambiguous. Germline CDR1 reads MDHEN; CDR2 reads SYDVKM. Deletions cut 3 bases from V and 5 bases from J, with 11 bases between. The CDR3 consists of 14 residues. Here the CDR3 DNA reads TGTGCCAGCAGTTTGAGGCAGAATCATCAGCCCCAGCATTTT. Its protein is CASSLRQNHQPQHF.

J is TRBJ2-2 and V is TRBV30, with D hard to call. The germline gives CDR1 GTSNPN, CDR2 SVGIG (reference sequence). The CDR3 runs 10 residues. The germline V and J ends were trimmed by 5 bases and 8 bases, with 6 bases remaining between them. The CDR3 protein is CAWLKGELFF. Written as DNA, the CDR3 is TGTGCCTGGCTGAAAGGGGAGCTGTTTTTT.

Only a few counts were recorded for this clone. V and J are TRBV2 and TRBJ2-5, with D possibly TRBD2 on 5 matching bases. The CDR3 is made up of 15 amino acids. V was trimmed by 0 bases and J by 5 bases, leaving 13 bases between them. Germline loops: CDR1 SNHLY, CDR2 FYNNEI. In nucleotides, the CDR3 is TGTGCCAGCAGTGAAGCGAGGGCGAGGTGGGAGACCCAGTACTTC. This translates into CASSEARARWETQYF.

The V and J genes are TRBV7-2 and TRBJ2-7; D call uncertain. Trimming cost V 4 bases and J 5 bases, with 9 bases left between them. Looked up from germline, CDR1 is SGHTA and CDR2 is FQGNSA. The CDR3 runs to 12 residues. The CDR3 sequence: CASSSWSNEQYF. The CDR3, as DNA: TGTGCCAGCAGCTCCTGGTCCAACGAGCAGTACTTC.

In its sample, this clone was seen once. This chain uses TRBV5-1 with TRBJ2-3; D is ambiguous. V was clipped by 4 bases and J by 2 bases, with 14 bases between them. The CDR3 spans 15 residues. Germline V lookup: CDR1 SGHRS, CDR2 YFSETQ. This CDR3 is CASSREAVSTDTQYF. The CDR3 DNA reads TGCGCCAGCAGCCGCGAGGCGGTATCCACAGATACGCAGTATTTT.

This chain uses TRBV5-1 with TRBJ1-2; D is perhaps TRBD1 (5 bases). This CDR3 has 15 residues. Germline loops: CDR1 SGHRS, CDR2 YFSETQ. The V end lost 3 bases, the J end lost 0 bases, and 12 bases lay between the germline ends. In nucleotides, the CDR3 is TGCGCCAGCAGCTCGGGTGGGGGACCTAACTATGGCTACACCTTC. This encodes CASSSGGGPNYGYTF.

This clone came up once. The chain joins TRBV9 to TRBJ2-7; weak D call: TRBD2 (6 bases). The V and J ends lost 0 bases and 4 bases respectively, with 17 bases between them. The CDR3 sequence is 16 residues long. From germline, CDR1 is SGDLS and CDR2 YYNGEE. The CDR3 DNA reads as TGTGCCAGCAGCGTAGCTGGGGCTAGCGAGTTATACGAGCAGTACTTC. Translation gives CASSVAGASELYEQYF.